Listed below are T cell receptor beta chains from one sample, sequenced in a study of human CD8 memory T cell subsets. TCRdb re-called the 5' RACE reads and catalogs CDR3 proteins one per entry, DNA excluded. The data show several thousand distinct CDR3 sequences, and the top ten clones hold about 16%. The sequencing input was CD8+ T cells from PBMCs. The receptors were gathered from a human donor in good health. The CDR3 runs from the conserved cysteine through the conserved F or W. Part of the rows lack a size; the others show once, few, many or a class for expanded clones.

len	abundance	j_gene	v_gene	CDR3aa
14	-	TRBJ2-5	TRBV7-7	CASSSSAGGETQYF
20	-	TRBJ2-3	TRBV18	CASSSGLAGGTLLTTDTQYF
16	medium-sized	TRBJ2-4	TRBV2	CASSEARGSVKNIQYF
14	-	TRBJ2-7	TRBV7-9	CASSLSDSSYEQYF
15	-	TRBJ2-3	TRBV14	CASSHKGQRIDTQYF
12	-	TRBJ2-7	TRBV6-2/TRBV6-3	CASSSGSYEQYF
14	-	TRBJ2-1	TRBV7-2	CASRRQEDYNEQFF
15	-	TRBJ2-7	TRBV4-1	CASSQEWTEVYEQYF
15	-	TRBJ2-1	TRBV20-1	CSARDFTGDYNEQFF
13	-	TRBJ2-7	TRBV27	CASTSSGSYEQYF
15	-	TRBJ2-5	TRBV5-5	CASSLWGSSQETQYF
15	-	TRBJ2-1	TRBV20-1	CSAPRLAGGSDEQFF
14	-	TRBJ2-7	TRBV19	CASSRTGGMVEQYF
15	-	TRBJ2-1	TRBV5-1	CASSLVRETYNEQFF
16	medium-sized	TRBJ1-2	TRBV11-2	CASSLSPTGSGYGYTF
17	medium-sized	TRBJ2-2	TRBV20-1	CSADRTLGRGNTGELFF
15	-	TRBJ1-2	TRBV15	CATSRDGGQNYGYTF
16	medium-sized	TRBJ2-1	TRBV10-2	CASRTPGQGGWNEQFF
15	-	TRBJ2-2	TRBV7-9	CASSSTGSGTGELFF
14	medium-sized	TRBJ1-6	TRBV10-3	CAISRDTNNSPLHF
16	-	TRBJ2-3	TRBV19	CASSMSQGGTTDTQYF
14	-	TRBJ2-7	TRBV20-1	CSASGERGFYEQYF
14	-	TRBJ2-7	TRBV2	CASRDPGHAYEQYF
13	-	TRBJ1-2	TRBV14	CASRLTGAGDYTF
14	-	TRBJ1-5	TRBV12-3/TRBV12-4	CASSFWDANQPQHF
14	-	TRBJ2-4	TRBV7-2	CASSLSSGQGFQYF